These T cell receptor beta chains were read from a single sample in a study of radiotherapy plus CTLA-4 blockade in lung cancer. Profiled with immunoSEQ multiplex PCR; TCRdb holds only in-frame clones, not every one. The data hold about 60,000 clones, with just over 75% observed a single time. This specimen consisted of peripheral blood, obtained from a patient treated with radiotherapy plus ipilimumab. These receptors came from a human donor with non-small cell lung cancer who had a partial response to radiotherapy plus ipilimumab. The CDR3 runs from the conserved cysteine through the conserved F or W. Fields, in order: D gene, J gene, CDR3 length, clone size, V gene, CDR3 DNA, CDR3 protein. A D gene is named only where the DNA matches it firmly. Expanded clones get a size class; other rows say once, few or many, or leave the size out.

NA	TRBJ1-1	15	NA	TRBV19	TGTGCCAGTAGTATAGGACAGCCCATGAACACTGAAGCTTTCTTT	CASSIGQPMNTEAFF
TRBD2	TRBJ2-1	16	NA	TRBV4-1	TGCGCCAGCAGCCCCAACCTAGGACTAGCGGGGAGTGAGCAGTTCTTC	CASSPNLGLAGSEQFF
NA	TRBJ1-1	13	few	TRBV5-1	TGCGCCAGCAGCACGGGACAGAACACTGAAGCTTTCTTT	CASSTGQNTEAFF
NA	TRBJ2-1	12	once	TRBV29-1	TGCAGCGTTGACCCCGCCTACAATGAGCAGTTCTTC	CSVDPAYNEQFF
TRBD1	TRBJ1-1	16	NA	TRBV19	TGTGCCAGTAGTATTTTATGGGACAGGGGGTACACTGAAGCTTTCTTT	CASSILWDRGYTEAFF
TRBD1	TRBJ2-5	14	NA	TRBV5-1	TGCGCCAGCAGCCCCGGACAGGGTAAAGAGACCCAGTACTTC	CASSPGQGKETQYF
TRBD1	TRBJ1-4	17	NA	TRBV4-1	TGCGCCAGCAGCCACAAGACAGGGTCCCTAGCTAATGAAAAACTGTTTTTT	CASSHKTGSLANEKLFF
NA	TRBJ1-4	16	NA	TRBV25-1	TGTGCCAGCAGACCCAGCGGACGGGGTTCGGGTGAAAAACTGTTTTTT	CASRPSGRGSGEKLFF
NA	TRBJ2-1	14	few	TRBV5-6	TGTGCCAGCAGCTTGGCCAGGGTCTACAATGAGCAGTTCTTC	CASSLARVYNEQFF
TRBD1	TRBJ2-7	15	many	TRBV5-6	TGTGCCAGCAGCCCGGTGGGGACAGGGGACTACGAGCAGTACTTC	CASSPVGTGDYEQYF
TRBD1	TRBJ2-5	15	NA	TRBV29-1	TGCAGCGTTGAAAGGACAGGGGTTTTCCAAGAGACCCAGTACTTC	CSVERTGVFQETQYF
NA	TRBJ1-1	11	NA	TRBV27	TGTGCCAGCAGTTTAAACAAGAAGTCTTTCTTT	CASSLNKKSFF
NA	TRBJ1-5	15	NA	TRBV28	TGTGCCAGCAGTTTCGCCCAGGGTGGCAATCAGCCCCAGCATTTT	CASSFAQGGNQPQHF
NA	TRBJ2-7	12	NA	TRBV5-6	TGTGCCAGCAGCTTGGTTGGGGAAGCGGCGTACTTC	CASSLVGEAAYF
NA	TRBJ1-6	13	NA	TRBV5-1	TGCGCCAGCGGAGAAACCGAGGATTCACCCCTCCACTTT	CASGETEDSPLHF
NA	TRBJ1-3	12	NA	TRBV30	TGTGCCTGGAGCCGGTCTAGCAACACCATATATTTT	CAWSRSSNTIYF
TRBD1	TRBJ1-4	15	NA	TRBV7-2	TGTGCCAGCAGCCCTGGACAGGTGGGGAATGAAAAACTGTTTTTT	CASSPGQVGNEKLFF
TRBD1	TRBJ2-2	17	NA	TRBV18	TGTGCCAGCTCACCCCCTGACGGGACAGTTAACACCGGGGAGCTGTTTTTT	CASSPPDGTVNTGELFF
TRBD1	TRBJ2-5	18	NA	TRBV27	TGTGCCAGCAGTAGGACAACTCCGGGACAGGGTCTCTTGGAGACCCAGTACTTC	CASSRTTPGQGLLETQYF
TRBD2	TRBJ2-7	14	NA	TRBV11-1	TGTGCCAGCAGCTTAGATGCGGGAGGGGACGAGCAGTACTTC	CASSLDAGGDEQYF
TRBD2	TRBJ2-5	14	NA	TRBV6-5	TGTGCCACAAAGCGGGGGGTTTTCCAAGAGACCCAGTACTTC	CATKRGVFQETQYF
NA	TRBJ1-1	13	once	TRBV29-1	TGCAGCGGGGGACACCTACAGAACACTGAAGCTTTCTTT	CSGGHLQNTEAFF
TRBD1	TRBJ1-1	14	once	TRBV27	TGTGCCAGCAGTACCGGACAGGGACGGACTGAAGCTTTCTTT	CASSTGQGRTEAFF
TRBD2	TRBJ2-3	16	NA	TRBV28	TGTGCCAGCAGTTTCCCGCCGGGGGGGGGCCCAGATACGCAGTATTTT	CASSFPPGGGPDTQYF
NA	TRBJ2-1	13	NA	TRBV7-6	TGTGCCAGCAGCTTAAACTCGGGATATGAGCAGTTCTTC	CASSLNSGYEQFF
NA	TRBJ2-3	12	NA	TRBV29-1	TGCAGCGTTGAACCAGACACAGATACGCAGTATTTT	CSVEPDTDTQYF
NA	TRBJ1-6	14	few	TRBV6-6	TGTGCCAGCAGCCAAACAGGGCATAATTCACCCCTCCACTTT	CASSQTGHNSPLHF
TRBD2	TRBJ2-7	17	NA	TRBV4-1	TGCGCCAGCAGCCAAGAAGGGGGGACTAGCGGGGTTTACGAGCAGTACTTC	CASSQEGGTSGVYEQYF
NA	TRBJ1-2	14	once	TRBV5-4	TGTGCCAGCAGCTCTGTAGAAAACGGCTATGGCTACACCTTC	CASSSVENGYGYTF
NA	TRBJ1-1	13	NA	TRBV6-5	TGTGCCAGCAAACGGAGTATGAACACTGAAGCTTTCTTT	CASKRSMNTEAFF
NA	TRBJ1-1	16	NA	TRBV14	TGTGCCAGCAGCCAAGTAACGGGAGGGGTGGCCACTGAAGCTTTCTTT	CASSQVTGGVATEAFF
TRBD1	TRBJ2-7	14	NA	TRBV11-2	TGTGCCAGCAGCTTAGAGGCAGGGGGCTACGAGCAGTACTTC	CASSLEAGGYEQYF
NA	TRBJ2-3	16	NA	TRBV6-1	TGTGCCAGCAGTGAAAAGGCGGGGGCCTCATGGGATACGCAGTATTTT	CASSEKAGASWDTQYF
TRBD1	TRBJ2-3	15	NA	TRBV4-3	TGCGCCAGCAGCCAAGACAGGGGGCGAACAGATACGCAGTATTTT	CASSQDRGRTDTQYF
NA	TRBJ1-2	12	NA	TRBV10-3	TGTGCCATCAGTGAGTCGGGGGGAGGCTACACCTTC	CAISESGGGYTF
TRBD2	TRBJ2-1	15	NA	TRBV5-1	TGCGCCAGCAGCTTAGGGACTAGCGGGCCGGACTCACAGTTCTTC	CASSLGTSGPDSQFF
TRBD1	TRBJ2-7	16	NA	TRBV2	TGTGCCAGCAGTGGGACAGGGCAATTGGGATTAAGTGGGCAGTACTTC	CASSGTGQLGLSGQYF
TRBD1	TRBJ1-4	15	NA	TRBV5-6	TGTGCCAGCAGCTTGGGGGGACAGGGGAATGAAAAACTGTTTTTT	CASSLGGQGNEKLFF
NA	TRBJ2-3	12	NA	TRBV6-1	TGTGCCAGCAGGGAGCCGGGAGATACGCAGTATTTT	CASREPGDTQYF
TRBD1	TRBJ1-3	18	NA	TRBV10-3	TGTGCCAACCAAACCCCCCCAACGACAGGGGTGGTAGGAAACACCATATATTTT	CANQTPPTTGVVGNTIYF
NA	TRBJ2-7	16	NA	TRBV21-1	TGTGCCAGCAGCAAAGCGCTCCCCCACAGGGCCTACGAGCAGTACTTC	CASSKALPHRAYEQYF
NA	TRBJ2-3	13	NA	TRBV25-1	TGTGCCAGCAGTGACTGGGGGGCAGATACGCAGTATTTT	CASSDWGADTQYF
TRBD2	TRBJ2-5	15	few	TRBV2	TGTGCCAGCAGTCGACTAGCGGGGGGCGGAAAGACCCAGTACTTC	CASSRLAGGGKTQYF
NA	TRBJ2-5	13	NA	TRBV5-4	TGTGCCAGCAGCTCACAGGGTCTAGAGACCCAGTACTTC	CASSSQGLETQYF